This is a list of T cell receptor beta chains from one sample in a study of blood T cell repertoires in COVID-19. Sequencing was performed with immunoSEQ multiplex PCR; in TCRdb, only in-frame clones are kept and a portion is missing. The table has about 180,000 clones, 85% to 90% seen once. Sequencing was carried out using peripheral blood. The receptors originated from a man aged 50-60 years with active or convalescent COVID-19. The CDR3 runs from the conserved cysteine through the conserved F or W. Each record gives: CDR3 protein, CDR3 DNA, clone size, J gene, D gene, CDR3 length, V gene. A D gene is named only where the DNA matches it firmly. Clone size is given for some rows only: seen once, a few or many times, or a class if the clone is expanded.

CDR3aa: CASSIGGVVTEAFF; CDR3nt: TGTGCCAGTAGTATAGGGGGAGTTGTTACTGAAGCTTTCTTT; abundance: .; j_gene: TRBJ1-1; d_gene: .; len: 14; v_gene: TRBV19
CDR3aa: CASSITGRAFSSTDTQYF; CDR3nt: TGTGCCAGTAGTATAACCGGGAGGGCGTTTTCTAGCACAGATACGCAGTATTTT; abundance: .; j_gene: TRBJ2-3; d_gene: TRBD2; len: 18; v_gene: TRBV19
CDR3aa: CASSFGGYTEAFF; CDR3nt: TGTGCCAGCAGCTTCGGGGGTTACACTGAAGCTTTCTTT; abundance: .; j_gene: TRBJ1-1; d_gene: .; len: 13; v_gene: TRBV12-3/TRBV12-4
CDR3aa: CASRSGQGKTYGYTF; CDR3nt: TGTGCCAGCAGATCCGGACAGGGGAAGACCTATGGCTACACCTTC; abundance: few; j_gene: TRBJ1-2; d_gene: TRBD1; len: 15; v_gene: TRBV6-5
CDR3aa: CASSPPGQQFSGANVLTF; CDR3nt: TGTGCCAGCAGTCCACCGGGACAGCAATTCTCTGGGGCCAACGTCCTGACTTTC; abundance: .; j_gene: TRBJ2-6; d_gene: TRBD1; len: 18; v_gene: TRBV27
CDR3aa: CASSLDSATYNEQFF; CDR3nt: TGTGCCAGCAGCCTCGACAGCGCAACCTACAATGAGCAGTTCTTC; abundance: .; j_gene: TRBJ2-1; d_gene: .; len: 15; v_gene: TRBV27
CDR3aa: CASSLAGADTQYF; CDR3nt: TGTGCCAGCAGCTTAGCGGGGGCTGATACGCAGTATTTT; abundance: .; j_gene: TRBJ2-3; d_gene: .; len: 13; v_gene: TRBV7-3
CDR3aa: CASSLSGKGNSPLHF; CDR3nt: TGTGCCAGCAGTTTATCTGGGAAGGGGAATTCACCCCTCCACTTT; abundance: .; j_gene: TRBJ1-6; d_gene: .; len: 15; v_gene: TRBV27
CDR3aa: CASMTGSYEQYF; CDR3nt: TGTGCCAGCATGACGGGATCCTACGAGCAGTACTTC; abundance: .; j_gene: TRBJ2-7; d_gene: .; len: 12; v_gene: TRBV6-5
CDR3aa: CASSILTVNQPQHF; CDR3nt: TGTGCCAGTAGTATTCTAACGGTTAATCAGCCCCAGCATTTT; abundance: .; j_gene: TRBJ1-5; d_gene: .; len: 14; v_gene: TRBV19
CDR3aa: CASSDSTGGNTEAFF; CDR3nt: TGTGCCAGCAGTGACTCGACAGGGGGGAACACTGAAGCTTTCTTT; abundance: .; j_gene: TRBJ1-1; d_gene: TRBD1; len: 15; v_gene: TRBV6-4
CDR3aa: CASSQVAGTEAFF; CDR3nt: TGCGCCAGCAGCCAAGTAGCGGGTACTGAAGCTTTCTTT; abundance: .; j_gene: TRBJ1-1; d_gene: .; len: 13; v_gene: TRBV4-1
CDR3aa: CASSSDKWRMNTEAFF; CDR3nt: TGTGCCAGCAGCTCAGATAAGTGGCGGATGAACACTGAAGCTTTCTTT; abundance: .; j_gene: TRBJ1-1; d_gene: .; len: 16; v_gene: TRBV7-9
CDR3aa: CATSVGGTEAFF; CDR3nt: TGTGCCACCAGCGTTGGAGGGACTGAAGCTTTCTTT; abundance: .; j_gene: TRBJ1-1; d_gene: .; len: 12; v_gene: TRBV10-3
CDR3aa: CASSGGDSYNEQFF; CDR3nt: TGCGCCAGCAGCGGGGGGGACTCTTACAATGAGCAGTTCTTC; abundance: .; j_gene: TRBJ2-1; d_gene: TRBD2; len: 14; v_gene: TRBV5-1
CDR3aa: CASSQGGPTNEAFF; CDR3nt: TGTGCCAGCAGCCAGGGCGGTCCGACCAATGAAGCTTTCTTT; abundance: .; j_gene: TRBJ1-1; d_gene: .; len: 14; v_gene: TRBV11-2
CDR3aa: CASSLAFGQGSYGYTF; CDR3nt: TGTGCCAGCAGCTTAGCGTTCGGACAGGGATCATATGGCTACACCTTC; abundance: .; j_gene: TRBJ1-2; d_gene: TRBD1; len: 16; v_gene: TRBV7-9
CDR3aa: CASSPGLSNQPQHF; CDR3nt: TGTGCCAGCAGCCCAGGGCTTAGCAATCAGCCCCAGCATTTT; abundance: once; j_gene: TRBJ1-5; d_gene: .; len: 14; v_gene: TRBV3-1/TRBV3-2
CDR3aa: CASSQATGQLGNQPQHF; CDR3nt: TGTGCCAGCAGCCAAGCCACGGGACAGTTGGGCAATCAGCCCCAGCATTTT; abundance: .; j_gene: TRBJ1-5; d_gene: TRBD1; len: 17; v_gene: TRBV3-1/TRBV3-2
CDR3aa: CSALGQMNTEAFF; CDR3nt: TGCAGCGCACTCGGACAGATGAACACTGAAGCTTTCTTT; abundance: .; j_gene: TRBJ1-1; d_gene: .; len: 13; v_gene: TRBV29-1
CDR3aa: CASSIGTSGTGELFF; CDR3nt: TGTGCCAGTAGTATCGGGACTAGCGGAACCGGGGAGCTGTTTTTT; abundance: .; j_gene: TRBJ2-2; d_gene: TRBD2; len: 15; v_gene: TRBV19
CDR3aa: CASSFKGLEAFF; CDR3nt: TGTGCCAGCAGTTTCAAAGGACTTGAAGCTTTCTTT; abundance: few; j_gene: TRBJ1-1; d_gene: .; len: 12; v_gene: TRBV12-3/TRBV12-4
CDR3aa: CASSQGSDREQYF; CDR3nt: TGCGCCAGCAGCCAGGGCTCAGATCGGGAGCAGTACTTC; abundance: .; j_gene: TRBJ2-7; d_gene: .; len: 13; v_gene: TRBV4-1
CDR3aa: CASSSSQGAYTEAFF; CDR3nt: TGTGCCAGCAGCAGCTCACAGGGGGCTTACACTGAAGCTTTCTTT; abundance: .; j_gene: TRBJ1-1; d_gene: TRBD1; len: 15; v_gene: TRBV7-6
CDR3aa: CASTKLATSYNEQFF; CDR3nt: TGTGCCAGCACGAAACTAGCGACAAGCTACAATGAGCAGTTCTTC; abundance: .; j_gene: TRBJ2-1; d_gene: TRBD2; len: 15; v_gene: TRBV18
CDR3aa: CATSDGSRRGQFF; CDR3nt: TGTGCCACCAGTGATGGAAGCCGGAGAGGGCAGTTCTTC; abundance: .; j_gene: TRBJ2-1; d_gene: .; len: 13; v_gene: TRBV24-1
CDR3aa: CASSYLAGEIQETQYF; CDR3nt: TGTGCCAGCAGTTACTTAGCGGGAGAGATACAAGAGACCCAGTACTTC; abundance: .; j_gene: TRBJ2-5; d_gene: TRBD2; len: 16; v_gene: TRBV6-5
CDR3aa: CASAQTGQGYYGYTF; CDR3nt: TGTGCCAGCGCCCAGACGGGACAGGGCTACTATGGCTACACCTTC; abundance: .; j_gene: TRBJ1-2; d_gene: TRBD1; len: 15; v_gene: TRBV18
CDR3aa: CASRQTNNSPLHF; CDR3nt: TGTGCCAGCAGGCAGACAAATAATTCACCCCTCCACTTT; abundance: .; j_gene: TRBJ1-6; d_gene: .; len: 13; v_gene: TRBV27
CDR3aa: CASSISHGMGEQYF; CDR3nt: TGTGCCAGTAGTATTTCACACGGGATGGGGGAGCAGTACTTC; abundance: .; j_gene: TRBJ2-7; d_gene: .; len: 14; v_gene: TRBV19
CDR3aa: CASSLRSRKTYEQYF; CDR3nt: TGTGCCAGCAGCTTACGGTCTAGGAAAACCTACGAGCAGTACTTC; abundance: once; j_gene: TRBJ2-7; d_gene: .; len: 15; v_gene: TRBV11-2
CDR3aa: CASSQGGTGGRYGYTF; CDR3nt: TGTGCCAGCAGCCAAGGGGGGACAGGGGGTCGCTATGGCTACACCTTC; abundance: few; j_gene: TRBJ1-2; d_gene: TRBD1; len: 16; v_gene: TRBV3-1/TRBV3-2
CDR3aa: CASSPTDRVGTEAFF; CDR3nt: TGTGCCAGCAGCCCGACCGACAGGGTGGGCACTGAAGCTTTCTTT; abundance: .; j_gene: TRBJ1-1; d_gene: TRBD1; len: 15; v_gene: TRBV9
CDR3aa: CASIRTSGGKNNEQFF; CDR3nt: TGCGCCAGCATACGGACTAGCGGGGGTAAAAATAATGAGCAGTTCTTC; abundance: .; j_gene: TRBJ2-1; d_gene: TRBD2; len: 16; v_gene: TRBV5-1
CDR3aa: CASSELAGAGGEQFF; CDR3nt: TGTGCCAGCAGTGAATTAGCGGGAGCGGGCGGTGAGCAGTTCTTC; abundance: .; j_gene: TRBJ2-1; d_gene: TRBD2; len: 15; v_gene: TRBV2
CDR3aa: CASSRQGANTEAFF; CDR3nt: TGTGCCAGCTCCCGACAGGGGGCGAACACTGAAGCTTTCTTT; abundance: .; j_gene: TRBJ1-1; d_gene: TRBD1; len: 14; v_gene: TRBV7-8
CDR3aa: CASSVLAGSTDTQYF; CDR3nt: TGTGCCAGCAGCGTACTAGCGGGTAGCACAGATACGCAGTATTTT; abundance: few; j_gene: TRBJ2-3; d_gene: TRBD2; len: 15; v_gene: TRBV5-4